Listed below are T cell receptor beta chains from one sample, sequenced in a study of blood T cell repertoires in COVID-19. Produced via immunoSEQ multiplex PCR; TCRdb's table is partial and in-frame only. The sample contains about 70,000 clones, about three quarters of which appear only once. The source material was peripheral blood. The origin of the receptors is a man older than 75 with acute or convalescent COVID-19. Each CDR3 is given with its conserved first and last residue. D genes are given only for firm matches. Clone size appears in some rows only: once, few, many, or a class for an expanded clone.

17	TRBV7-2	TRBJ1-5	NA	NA	TGTGCCAGCAGTTATGGGGCAGTCACTTATAGCAATCAGCCCCAGCATTTT	CASSYGAVTYSNQPQHF
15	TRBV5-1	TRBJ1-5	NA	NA	TGCGCCAGCAGCTCCGGGGAATTAAGCAATCAGCCCCAGCATTTT	CASSSGELSNQPQHF
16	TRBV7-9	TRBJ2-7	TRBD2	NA	TGTGCCAGCAGCCTAAACTCGCGGGGGGGCTTCGACGAGCAGTACTTC	CASSLNSRGGFDEQYF
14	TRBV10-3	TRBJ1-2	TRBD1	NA	TGTGCCATACTCCCGGGACAGGGGGCGAGTGGCTACACCTTC	CAILPGQGASGYTF
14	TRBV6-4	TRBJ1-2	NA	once	TGTGCCAGCAGTGCGCGACAGCGACTCTATGGCTACACCTTC	CASSARQRLYGYTF
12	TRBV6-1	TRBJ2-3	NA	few	TGTGCCAGCAGTGAACGCCCCCGCGCGCAGTATTTT	CASSERPRAQYF
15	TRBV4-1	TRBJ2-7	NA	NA	TGCGCCAGCAGCCAAGGCTTAAGGGGTTCCGGCGAGCAGTACTTC	CASSQGLRGSGEQYF
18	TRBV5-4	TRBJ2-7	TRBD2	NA	TGTGCCAGCAGCCCGGGCGGGGTGGTGACTAGCGGGAGACGGGTGCAGTACTTC	CASSPGGVVTSGRRVQYF
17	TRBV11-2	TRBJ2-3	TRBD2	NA	TGTGCCAGCAGCTTAGCGGGCCGGACTAGCGCTTCAAGTCCGCAGTATTTT	CASSLAGRTSASSPQYF
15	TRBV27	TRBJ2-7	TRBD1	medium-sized	TGTGCCAGCAGTTCCGTCGACAGGGACGGAGTCGAGCAGTACTTC	CASSSVDRDGVEQYF
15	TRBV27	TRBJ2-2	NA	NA	TGTGCCAGCAGCCAGAGGAGAGAGTACACCGGGGAGCTGTTTTTT	CASSQRREYTGELFF
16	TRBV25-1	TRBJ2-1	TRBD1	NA	TGTGCCAGCAGTAGTACGATAGGGGGCCCTTACAATGAGCAGTTCTTC	CASSSTIGGPYNEQFF
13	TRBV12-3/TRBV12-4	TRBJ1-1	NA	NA	TGTGCCAGCAGACTCCAGCGGAACACTGAAGCTTTCTTT	CASRLQRNTEAFF
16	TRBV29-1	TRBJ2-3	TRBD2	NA	TGCAGCGTACCCTGGGCTAGCGGGCCTAGCACAGATACGCAGTATTTT	CSVPWASGPSTDTQYF
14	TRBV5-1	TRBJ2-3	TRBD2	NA	TGCGCCAGCAATCTAGCGGGGGGCGCCGATACGCAGTATTTT	CASNLAGGADTQYF
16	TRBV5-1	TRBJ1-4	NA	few	TGCGCCAGCAGCTCGCAGGGGAGGGGAAGTAATGAAAAACTGTTTTTT	CASSSQGRGSNEKLFF
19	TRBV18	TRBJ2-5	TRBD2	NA	TGTGCCAGCTCACAAGAAACCGGGGGATCTAGCGGGGTGCTGGCGACCCAGTACTTC	CASSQETGGSSGVLATQYF
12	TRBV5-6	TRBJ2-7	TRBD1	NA	TGTGCCAGCAGCAAAACAGGGGGCGAGCAGTACTTC	CASSKTGGEQYF
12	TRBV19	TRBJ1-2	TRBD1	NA	TGTGCCAGCAGGGGGTTGGACTATGGCTACACCTTC	CASRGLDYGYTF
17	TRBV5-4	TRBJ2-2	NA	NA	TGTGCCAGCAGCCCGAAACTGGGTAGCGGATACACCGGGGAGCTGTTTTTT	CASSPKLGSGYTGELFF
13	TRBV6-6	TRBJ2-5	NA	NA	TGTGCCAGCAGTTCTCCCCCGGGGGAGACCCAGTACTTC	CASSSPPGETQYF
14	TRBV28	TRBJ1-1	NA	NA	TGTGCCAGCATCAAGGAGAGTGTCGGGACTGAAGCTTTCTTT	CASIKESVGTEAFF
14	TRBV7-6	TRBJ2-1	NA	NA	TGTGCCAGCAGCCCCCGCGCATCCTACAATGAGCAGTTCTTC	CASSPRASYNEQFF
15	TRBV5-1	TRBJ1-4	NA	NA	TGCGCCAGCAGCCAGGCGGGGGTGTCCGATGAAAAACTGTTTTTT	CASSQAGVSDEKLFF
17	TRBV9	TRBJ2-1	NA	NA	TGTGCCAGCAGCCCCAGGGGGAGCGGGAGCTCCTACAATGAGCAGTTCTTC	CASSPRGSGSSYNEQFF
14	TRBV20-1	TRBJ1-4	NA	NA	TGCAGTGCCAGTCCCGCCGGGAGGGGAGAAAAACTGTTTTTT	CSASPAGRGEKLFF
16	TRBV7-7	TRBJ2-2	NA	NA	TGTGCTAGCAGCTTAGAACTGGGCAGGGACACCGGGGAGCTGTTTTTT	CASSLELGRDTGELFF
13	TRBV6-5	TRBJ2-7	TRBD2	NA	TGTGCCAGCAAACTAGCGGGGGGCGCCGAGCAGTACTTC	CASKLAGGAEQYF
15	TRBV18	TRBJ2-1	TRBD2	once	TGTGCCAGCTCACCTGGGACTAGCGGGAACAATGAGCAGTTCTTC	CASSPGTSGNNEQFF